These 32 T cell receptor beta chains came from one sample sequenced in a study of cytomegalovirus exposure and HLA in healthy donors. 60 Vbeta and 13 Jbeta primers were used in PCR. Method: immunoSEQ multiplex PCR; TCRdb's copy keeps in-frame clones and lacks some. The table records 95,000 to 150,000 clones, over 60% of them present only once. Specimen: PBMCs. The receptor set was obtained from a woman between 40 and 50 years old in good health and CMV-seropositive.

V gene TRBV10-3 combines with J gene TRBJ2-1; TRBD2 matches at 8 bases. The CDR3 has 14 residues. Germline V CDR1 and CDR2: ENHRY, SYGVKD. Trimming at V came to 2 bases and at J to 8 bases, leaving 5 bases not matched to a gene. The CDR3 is CAISEKLAEYEQFF. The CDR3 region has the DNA TGTGCCATCAGTGAGAAACTAGCGGAATATGAGCAGTTCTTC.

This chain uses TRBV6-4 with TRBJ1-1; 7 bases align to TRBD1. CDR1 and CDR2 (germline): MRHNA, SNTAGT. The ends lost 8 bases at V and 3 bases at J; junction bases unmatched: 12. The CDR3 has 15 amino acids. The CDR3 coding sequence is TGTGCCAGCGGAAAGGGGGCTCCGGGGGACACTGAAGCTTTCTTT. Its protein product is CASGKGAPGDTEAFF.

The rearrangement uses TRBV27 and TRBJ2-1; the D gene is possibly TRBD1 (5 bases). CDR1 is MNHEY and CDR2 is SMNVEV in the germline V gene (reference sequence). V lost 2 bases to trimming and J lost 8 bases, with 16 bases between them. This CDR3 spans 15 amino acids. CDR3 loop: CASSLGAALGDEQFF. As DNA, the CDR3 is TGTGCCAGCAGTTTAGGGGCGGCCTTAGGGGATGAGCAGTTCTTC.

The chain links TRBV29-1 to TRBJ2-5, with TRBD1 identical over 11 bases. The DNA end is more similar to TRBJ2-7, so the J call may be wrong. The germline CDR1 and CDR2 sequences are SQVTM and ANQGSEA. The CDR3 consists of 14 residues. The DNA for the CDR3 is TGCAGCGTTGGCCAGGACAGGGGGCGAGACGAGCAGTACTTC. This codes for CSVGQDRGRDEQYF.

This CDR3 reads CASSSNAWGYTF. DNA of the CDR3: TGTGCCAGCAGTTCTAACGCCTGGGGCTACACCTTC. The chain employs TRBV6-5 and TRBJ1-2, with unresolved D. This CDR3 has 12 residues. Trimming stripped 4 bases from V and 8 bases from J, with 11 bases between. Germline assignment: CDR1 MNHEY and CDR2 SVGAGI.

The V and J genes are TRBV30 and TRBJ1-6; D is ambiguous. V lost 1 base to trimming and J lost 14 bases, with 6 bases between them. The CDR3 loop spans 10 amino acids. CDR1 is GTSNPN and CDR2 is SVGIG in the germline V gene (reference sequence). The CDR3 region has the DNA TGTGCCTGGAGTGCGGTCACCCTCCACTTT. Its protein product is CAWSAVTLHF.

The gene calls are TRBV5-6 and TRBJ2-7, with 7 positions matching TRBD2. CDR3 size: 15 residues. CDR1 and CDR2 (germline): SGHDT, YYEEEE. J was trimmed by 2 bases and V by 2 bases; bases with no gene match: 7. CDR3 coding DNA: TGTGCCAGCAGCTTCGCGGGAGTCGGGCCCTACGAGCAGTACTTC. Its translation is CASSFAGVGPYEQYF.

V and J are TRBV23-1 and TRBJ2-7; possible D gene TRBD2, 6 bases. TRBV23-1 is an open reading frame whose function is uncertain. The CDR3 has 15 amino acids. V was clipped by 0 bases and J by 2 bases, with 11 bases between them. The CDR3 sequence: CASSQSRERTYEQYF. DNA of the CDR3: TGCGCCAGCAGTCAATCCCGGGAGAGGACCTACGAGCAGTACTTC.

CDR3 amino acids: CASSRGGTDTQYF. The CDR3 DNA sequence: TGTGCCAGCAGTCGGGGGGGGACCGATACGCAGTATTTT. The rearrangement uses TRBV9 and TRBJ2-3; the match to TRBD2 covers 8 bases. This CDR3 is built from 13 residues. Germline V gene lookup returns CDR1 SGDLS and CDR2 YYNGEE. V was clipped by 5 bases and J by 6 bases; unmatched bases: 5.

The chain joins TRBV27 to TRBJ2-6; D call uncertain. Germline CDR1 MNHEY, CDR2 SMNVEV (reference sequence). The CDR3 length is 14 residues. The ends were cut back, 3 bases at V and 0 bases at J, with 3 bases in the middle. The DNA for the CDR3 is TGTGCCAGCAGTTTTAGCTCTGGGGCCAACGTCCTGACTTTC. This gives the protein CASSFSSGANVLTF.

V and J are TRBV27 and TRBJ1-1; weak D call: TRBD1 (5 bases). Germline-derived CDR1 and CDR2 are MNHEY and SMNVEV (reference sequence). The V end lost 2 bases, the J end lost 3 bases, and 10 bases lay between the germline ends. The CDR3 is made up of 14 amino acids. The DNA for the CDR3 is TGTGCCAGCAGTTTAACAGGAGCTTACACTGAAGCTTTCTTT. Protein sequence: CASSLTGAYTEAFF.

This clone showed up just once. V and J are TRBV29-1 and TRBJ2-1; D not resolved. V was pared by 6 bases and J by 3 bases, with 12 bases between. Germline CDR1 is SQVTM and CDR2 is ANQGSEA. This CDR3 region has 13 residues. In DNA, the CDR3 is TGCAGCGTACTCGGAGCCAGCTACAATGAGCAGTTCTTC. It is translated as CSVLGASYNEQFF.

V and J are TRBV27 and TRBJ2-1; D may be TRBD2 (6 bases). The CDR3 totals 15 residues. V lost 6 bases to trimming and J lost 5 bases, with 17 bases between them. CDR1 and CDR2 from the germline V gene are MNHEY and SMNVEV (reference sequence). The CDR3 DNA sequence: TGTGCCAGCAGGGGGATGGGAGGCCCAAACAATGAGCAGTTCTTC. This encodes CASRGMGGPNNEQFF.

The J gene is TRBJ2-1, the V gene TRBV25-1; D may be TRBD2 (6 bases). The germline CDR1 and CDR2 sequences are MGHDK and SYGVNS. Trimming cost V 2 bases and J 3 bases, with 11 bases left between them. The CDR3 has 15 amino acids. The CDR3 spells CASSEVGGVYNEQFF. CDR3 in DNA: TGTGCCAGCAGTGAAGTAGGAGGGGTCTACAATGAGCAGTTCTTC.

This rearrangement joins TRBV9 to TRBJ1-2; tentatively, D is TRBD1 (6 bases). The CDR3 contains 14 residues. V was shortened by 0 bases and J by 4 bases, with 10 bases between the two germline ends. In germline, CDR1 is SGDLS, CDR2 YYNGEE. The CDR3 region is CASSVVGTPYGYTF. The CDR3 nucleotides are TGTGCCAGCAGCGTAGTTGGGACACCCTATGGCTACACCTTC.

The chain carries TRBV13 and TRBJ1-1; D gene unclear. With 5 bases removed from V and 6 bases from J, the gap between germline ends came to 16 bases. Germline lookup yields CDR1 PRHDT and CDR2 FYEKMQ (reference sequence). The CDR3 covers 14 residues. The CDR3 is CASSHFTETAEAFF. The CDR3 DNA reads TGTGCCAGCAGCCACTTCACAGAAACGGCTGAAGCTTTCTTT.

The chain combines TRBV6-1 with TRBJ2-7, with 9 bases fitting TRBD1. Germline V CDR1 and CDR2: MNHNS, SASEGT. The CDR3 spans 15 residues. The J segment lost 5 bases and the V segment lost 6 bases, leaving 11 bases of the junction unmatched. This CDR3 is CASRDRDRVSDEQYF. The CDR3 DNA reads TGTGCCAGCAGGGACCGGGACAGGGTTTCGGACGAGCAGTACTTC.

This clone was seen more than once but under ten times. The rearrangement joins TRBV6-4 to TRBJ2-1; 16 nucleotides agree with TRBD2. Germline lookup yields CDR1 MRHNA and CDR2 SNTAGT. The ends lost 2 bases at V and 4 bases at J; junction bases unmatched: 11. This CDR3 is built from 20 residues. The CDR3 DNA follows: TGTGCCAGCAGTGACCTCCCACCGGGACTAGCGGGAGGGCCGTACAATGAGCAGTTCTTC. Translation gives CASSDLPPGLAGGPYNEQFF.

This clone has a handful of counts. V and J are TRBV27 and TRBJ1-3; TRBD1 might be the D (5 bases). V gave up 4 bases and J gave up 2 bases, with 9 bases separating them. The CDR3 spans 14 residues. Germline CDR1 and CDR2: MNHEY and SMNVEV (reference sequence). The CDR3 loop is CASSSREAGNTIYF. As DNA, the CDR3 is TGTGCCAGCAGTTCCAGGGAGGCTGGAAACACCATATATTTT.

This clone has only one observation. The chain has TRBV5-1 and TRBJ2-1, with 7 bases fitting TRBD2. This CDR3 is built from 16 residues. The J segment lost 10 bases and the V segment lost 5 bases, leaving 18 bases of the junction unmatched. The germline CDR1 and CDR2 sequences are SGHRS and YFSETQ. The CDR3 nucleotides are TGCGCCAGCAGACCATCTGGGGGAGGGCCCCCCTCGGAGCAGTTCTTC. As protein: CASRPSGGGPPSEQFF.

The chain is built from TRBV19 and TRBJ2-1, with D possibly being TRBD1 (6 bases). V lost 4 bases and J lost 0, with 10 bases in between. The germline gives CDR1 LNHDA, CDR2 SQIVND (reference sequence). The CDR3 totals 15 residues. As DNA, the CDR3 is TGTGCCAGTAGTAACAGGGCTAGCTCCTACAATGAGCAGTTCTTC. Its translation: CASSNRASSYNEQFF.

CDR3 bases: TGTGCCAGCAGTCCCCCGGGAGGGAACGAGCAGTACTTC. It is translated as CASSPPGGNEQYF. The chain carries TRBV6-5 and TRBJ2-7; 8 positions agree with TRBD2. Germline-derived CDR1 and CDR2 are MNHEY and SVGAGI. The CDR3 has 13 residues. The ends lost 5 bases at V and 5 bases at J; junction bases unmatched: 5.

The CDR3 DNA is TGTGCCTGGGAACCGGGACAGCTAATGAACACTGAAGCTTTCTTT. It codes for CAWEPGQLMNTEAFF. This chain links TRBV30 with TRBJ1-1; TRBD1 matches at 7 bases. Germline CDR1 reads GTSNPN; CDR2 reads SVGIG (reference sequence). The CDR3 consists of 15 residues. V dropped 5 bases and J dropped 0; count of bases not matched to a gene: 9.

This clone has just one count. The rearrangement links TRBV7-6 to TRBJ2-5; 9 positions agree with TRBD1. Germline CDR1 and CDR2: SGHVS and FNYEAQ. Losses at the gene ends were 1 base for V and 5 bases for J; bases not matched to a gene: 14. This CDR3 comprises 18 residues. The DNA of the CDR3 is TGTGCCAGCAGCTTAGGTGGACAGGGGCTCCTCTCGGGGGAGACCCAGTACTTC. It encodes CASSLGGQGLLSGETQYF.

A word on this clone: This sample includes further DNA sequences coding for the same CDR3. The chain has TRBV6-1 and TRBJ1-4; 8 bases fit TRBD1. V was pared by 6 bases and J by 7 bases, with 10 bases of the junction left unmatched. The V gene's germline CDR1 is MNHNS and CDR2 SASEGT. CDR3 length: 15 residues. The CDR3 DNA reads TGTGCCAGCAGAGAGGAGACAGGGGCTAGTGAAAAACTGTTTTTT. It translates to CASREETGASEKLFF.

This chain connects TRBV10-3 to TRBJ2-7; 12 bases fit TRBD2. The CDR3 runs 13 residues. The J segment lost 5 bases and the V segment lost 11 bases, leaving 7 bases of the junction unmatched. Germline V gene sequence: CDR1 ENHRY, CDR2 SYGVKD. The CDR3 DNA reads TGTGCCTCGAGACTAGCGGGAGCTAACGAGCAGTACTTC. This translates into CASRLAGANEQYF.

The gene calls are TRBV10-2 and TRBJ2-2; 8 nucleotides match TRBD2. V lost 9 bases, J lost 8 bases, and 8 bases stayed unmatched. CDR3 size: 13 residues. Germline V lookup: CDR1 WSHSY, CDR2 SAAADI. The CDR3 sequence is CASTLAGLGELFF. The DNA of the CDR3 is TGCGCCAGTACCCTAGCGGGTCTAGGGGAGCTGTTTTTT.

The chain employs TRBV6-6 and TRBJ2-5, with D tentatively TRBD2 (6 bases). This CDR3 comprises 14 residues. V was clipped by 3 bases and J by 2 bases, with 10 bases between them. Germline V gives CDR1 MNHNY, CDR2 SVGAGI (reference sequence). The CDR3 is CASSYSGPQETQYF. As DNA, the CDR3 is TGTGCCAGCAGTTATAGCGGTCCTCAAGAGACCCAGTACTTC.

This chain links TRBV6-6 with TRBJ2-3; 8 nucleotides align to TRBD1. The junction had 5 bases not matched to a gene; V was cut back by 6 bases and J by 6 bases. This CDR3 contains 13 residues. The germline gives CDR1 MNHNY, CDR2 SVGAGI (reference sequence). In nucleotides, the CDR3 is TGTGCCAGCAGACGGACAGGGTCTGATACGCAGTATTTT. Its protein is CASRRTGSDTQYF.

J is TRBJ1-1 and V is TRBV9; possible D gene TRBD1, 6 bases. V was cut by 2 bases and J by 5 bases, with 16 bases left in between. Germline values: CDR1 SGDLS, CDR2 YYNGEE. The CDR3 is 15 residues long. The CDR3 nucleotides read TGTGCCAGCAGCGTCGACCAGGGGAGTTGGACTGAAGCTTTCTTT. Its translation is CASSVDQGSWTEAFF. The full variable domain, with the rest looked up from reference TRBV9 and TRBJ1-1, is DSGVTQTPKHLITATGQRVTLRCSPRSGDLSVYWYQQSLDQGLQFLIQYYNGEERAKGNILERFSAQQFPDLHSELNLSSLELGDSALYFCASSVDQGSWTEAFFGQGTRLTVV.

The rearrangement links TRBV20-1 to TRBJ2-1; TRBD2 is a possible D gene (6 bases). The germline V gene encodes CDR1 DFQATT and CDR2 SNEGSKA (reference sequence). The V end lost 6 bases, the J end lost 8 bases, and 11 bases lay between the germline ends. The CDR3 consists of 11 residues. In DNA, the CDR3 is TGCAGTGCCGCGGGGTACGATGAGCAGTTCTTC. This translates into CSAAGYDEQFF.

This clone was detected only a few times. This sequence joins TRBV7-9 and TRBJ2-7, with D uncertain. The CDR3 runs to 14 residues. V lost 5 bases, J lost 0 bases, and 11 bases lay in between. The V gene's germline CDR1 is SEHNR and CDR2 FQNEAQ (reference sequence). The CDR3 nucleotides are TGTGCCAGCAGCCCTCACTCGAGCTCCTACGAGCAGTACTTC. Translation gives CASSPHSSSYEQYF.